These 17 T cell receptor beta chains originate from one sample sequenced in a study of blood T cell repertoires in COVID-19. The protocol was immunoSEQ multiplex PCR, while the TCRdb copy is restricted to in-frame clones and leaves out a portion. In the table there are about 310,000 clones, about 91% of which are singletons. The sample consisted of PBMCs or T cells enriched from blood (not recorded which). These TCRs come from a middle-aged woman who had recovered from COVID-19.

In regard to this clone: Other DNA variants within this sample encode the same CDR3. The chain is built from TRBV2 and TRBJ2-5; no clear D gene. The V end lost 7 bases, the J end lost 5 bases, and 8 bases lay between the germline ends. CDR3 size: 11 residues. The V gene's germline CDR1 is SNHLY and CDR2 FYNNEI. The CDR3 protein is CASKLEETQYF. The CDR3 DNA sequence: TGTGCCAGCAAACTGGAGGAGACCCAGTACTTC. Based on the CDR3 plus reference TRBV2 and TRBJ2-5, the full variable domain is EPEVTQTPSHQVTQMGQEVILRCVPISNHLYFYWYRQILGQKVEFLVSFYNNEISEKSEIFDDQFSVERPDGSNFTLKIRSTKLEDSAMYFCASKLEETQYFGPGTRLLVL.

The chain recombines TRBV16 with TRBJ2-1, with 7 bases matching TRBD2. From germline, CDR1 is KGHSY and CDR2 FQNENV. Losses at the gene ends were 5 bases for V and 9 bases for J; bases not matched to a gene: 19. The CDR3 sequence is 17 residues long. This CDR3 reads CASSRGNREAQFGEQFF. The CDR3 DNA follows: TGTGCCAGCAGCAGAGGAAATCGGGAGGCCCAATTCGGTGAGCAGTTCTTC.

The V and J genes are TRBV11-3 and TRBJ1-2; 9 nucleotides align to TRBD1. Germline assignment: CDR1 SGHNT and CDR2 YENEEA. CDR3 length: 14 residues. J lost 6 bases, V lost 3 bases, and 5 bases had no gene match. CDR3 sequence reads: CASSLGTGRDGYTF. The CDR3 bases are TGTGCCAGCAGCTTGGGGACAGGGCGAGATGGCTACACCTTC. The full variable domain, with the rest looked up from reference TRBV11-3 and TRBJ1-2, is EAGVVQSPRYKIIEKKQPVAFWCNPISGHNTLYWYLQNLGQGPELLIRYENEEAVDDSQLPKDRFSAERLKGVDSTLKIQPAELGDSAVYLCASSLGTGRDGYTFGSGTRLTVV.

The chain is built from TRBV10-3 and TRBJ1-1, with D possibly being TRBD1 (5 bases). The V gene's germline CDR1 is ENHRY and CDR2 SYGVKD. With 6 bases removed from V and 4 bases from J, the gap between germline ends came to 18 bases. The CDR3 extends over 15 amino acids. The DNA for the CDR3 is TGTGCCATCAGGGGGGACGGGGGTTCGAGCACTGAAGCTTTCTTT. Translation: CAIRGDGGSSTEAFF.

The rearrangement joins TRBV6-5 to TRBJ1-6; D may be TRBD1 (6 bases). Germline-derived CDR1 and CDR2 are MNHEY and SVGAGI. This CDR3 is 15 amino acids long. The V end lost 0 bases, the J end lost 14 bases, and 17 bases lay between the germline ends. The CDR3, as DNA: TGTGCCAGCAGTTACTCTCGGGACATTATTCTCACCCTCCACTTT. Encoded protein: CASSYSRDIILTLHF.

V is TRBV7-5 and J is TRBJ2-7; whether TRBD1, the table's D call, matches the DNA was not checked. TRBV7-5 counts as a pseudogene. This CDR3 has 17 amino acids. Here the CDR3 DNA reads TGTGCCAGAAGCTTAGTACCAAGGGGGCGAGGGCTTTACGAGCAGTACTTC. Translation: CARSLVPRGRGLYEQYF.

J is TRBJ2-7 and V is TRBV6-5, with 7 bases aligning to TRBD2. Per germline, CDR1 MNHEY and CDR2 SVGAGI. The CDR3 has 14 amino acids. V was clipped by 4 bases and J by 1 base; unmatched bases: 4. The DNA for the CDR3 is TGTGCCAGCAGTTTCCGGGGGGTTTCCTACGAGCAGTACTTC. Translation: CASSFRGVSYEQYF.

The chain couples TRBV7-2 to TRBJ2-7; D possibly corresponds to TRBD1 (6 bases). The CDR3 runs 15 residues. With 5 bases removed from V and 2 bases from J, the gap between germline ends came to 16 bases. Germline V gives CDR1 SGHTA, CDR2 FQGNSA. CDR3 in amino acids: CASSPYPDRAYEQYF. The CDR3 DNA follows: TGTGCCAGCAGCCCGTACCCGGACAGAGCCTACGAGCAGTACTTC.

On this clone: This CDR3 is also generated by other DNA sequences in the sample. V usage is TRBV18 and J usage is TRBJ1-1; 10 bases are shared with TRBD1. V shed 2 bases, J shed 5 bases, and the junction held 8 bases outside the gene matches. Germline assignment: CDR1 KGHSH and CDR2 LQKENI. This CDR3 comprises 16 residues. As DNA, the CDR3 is TGTGCCAGCTCACCAGGGCAGGGACAGGGGCGGACTGAAGCTTTCTTT. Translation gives CASSPGQGQGRTEAFF.

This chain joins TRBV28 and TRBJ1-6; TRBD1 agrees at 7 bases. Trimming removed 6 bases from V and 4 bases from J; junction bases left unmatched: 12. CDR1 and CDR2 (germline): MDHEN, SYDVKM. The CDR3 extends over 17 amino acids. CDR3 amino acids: CASRSEGDRGYNSPLHF. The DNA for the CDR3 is TGTGCCAGCAGATCGGAGGGGGACAGAGGTTATAATTCACCCCTCCACTTT.

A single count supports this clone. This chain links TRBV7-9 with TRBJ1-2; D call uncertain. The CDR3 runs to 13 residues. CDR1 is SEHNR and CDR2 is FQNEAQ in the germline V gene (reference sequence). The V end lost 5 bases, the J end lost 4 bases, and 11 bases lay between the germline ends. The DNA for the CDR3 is TGTGCCAGCAGCCTTACGGGGAGCTATGGCTACACCTTC. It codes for CASSLTGSYGYTF.

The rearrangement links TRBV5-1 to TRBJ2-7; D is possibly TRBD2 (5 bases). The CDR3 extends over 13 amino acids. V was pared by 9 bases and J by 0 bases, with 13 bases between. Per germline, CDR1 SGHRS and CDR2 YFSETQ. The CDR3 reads CATSVGLSYEQYF. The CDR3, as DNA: TGCGCCACAAGTGTCGGACTCTCCTACGAGCAGTACTTC.

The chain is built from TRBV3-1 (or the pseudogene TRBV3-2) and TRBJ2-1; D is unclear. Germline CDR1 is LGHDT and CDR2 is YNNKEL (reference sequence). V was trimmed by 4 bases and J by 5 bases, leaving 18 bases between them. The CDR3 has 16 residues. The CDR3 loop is CASSPVVVYLDNEQFF. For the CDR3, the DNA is TGTGCCAGCAGCCCCGTGGTGGTCTACCTTGACAATGAGCAGTTCTTC.

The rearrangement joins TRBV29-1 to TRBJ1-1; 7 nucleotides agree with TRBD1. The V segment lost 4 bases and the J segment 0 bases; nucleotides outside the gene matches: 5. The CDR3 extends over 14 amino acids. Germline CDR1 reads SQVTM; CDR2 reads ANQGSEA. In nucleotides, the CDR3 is TGCAGCGTTGCTACAGGACAGGTGAACACTGAAGCTTTCTTT. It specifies CSVATGQVNTEAFF. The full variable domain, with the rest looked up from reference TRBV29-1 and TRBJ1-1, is SAVISQKPSRDICQRGTSLTIQCQVDSQVTMMFWYRQQPGQSLTLIATANQGSEATYESGFVIDKFPISRPNLTFSTLTVSNMSPEDSSIYLCSVATGQVNTEAFFGQGTRLTVV.

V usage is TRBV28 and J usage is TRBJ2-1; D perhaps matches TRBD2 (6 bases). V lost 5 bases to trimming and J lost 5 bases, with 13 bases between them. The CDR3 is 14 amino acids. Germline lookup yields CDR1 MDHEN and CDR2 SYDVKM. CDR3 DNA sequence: TGTGCCAGCAGTCGGGGCGGGATTAACAATGAGCAGTTCTTC. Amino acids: CASSRGGINNEQFF.

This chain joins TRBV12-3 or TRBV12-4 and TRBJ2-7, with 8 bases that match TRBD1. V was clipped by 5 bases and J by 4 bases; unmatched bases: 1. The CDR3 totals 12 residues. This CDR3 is CASSRTGYEQYF. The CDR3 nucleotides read TGTGCCAGCAGTCGGACAGGGTACGAGCAGTACTTC.

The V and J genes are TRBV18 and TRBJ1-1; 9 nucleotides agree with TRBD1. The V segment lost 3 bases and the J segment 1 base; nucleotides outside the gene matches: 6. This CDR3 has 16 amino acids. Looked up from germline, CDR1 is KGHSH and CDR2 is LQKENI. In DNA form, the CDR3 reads TGTGCCAGCTCACCGCGGACAGGGGACCCGAACACTGAAGCTTTCTTT. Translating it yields CASSPRTGDPNTEAFF. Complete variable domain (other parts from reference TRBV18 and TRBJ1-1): NAGVMQNPRHLVRRRGQEARLRCSPMKGHSHVYWYRQLPEEGLKFMVYLQKENIIDESGMPKERFSAEFPKEGPSILRIQQVVRGDSAAYFCASSPRTGDPNTEAFFGQGTRLTVV.